The 13 T cell receptor beta chains listed next were all sequenced from one sample in a study of Ad26.COV2.S vaccination and SARS-CoV-2 variants. The repertoire was sequenced with immunoSEQ multiplex PCR; TCRdb's copy has only in-frame clones and lacks some. The sample carries 85,000 to 95,000 clones, 82% recorded once. The sample consisted of peripheral blood, taken after recovery from COVID-19. The source is a human donor who had recovered from COVID-19.

The chain is built from TRBV5-6 and TRBJ2-3, with 7 bases lining up with TRBD1. Germline V gene sequence: CDR1 SGHDT, CDR2 YYEEEE. J lost 5 bases, V lost 1 base, and 4 bases had no gene match. This CDR3 has 14 residues. CDR3 sequence (DNA): TGTGCCAGCAGCTTGACAGGGGCCGTAGATACGCAGTATTTT. Its translation: CASSLTGAVDTQYF.

The CDR3 loop reads CASSPPGVSYNEQFF. The DNA of the CDR3 is TGTGCCAGCAGCCCGCCGGGGGTCTCCTACAATGAGCAGTTCTTC. This chain uses TRBV7-2 with TRBJ2-1; TRBD2 might be the D (6 bases). This CDR3 is built from 15 residues. Trimming pared 5 bases from V and 0 bases from J, leaving 11 bases between. CDR1 and CDR2 from the germline V gene are SGHTA and FQGNSA.

V and J are TRBV19 and TRBJ2-6; the D is unclear. CDR1 LNHDA and CDR2 SQIVND come from the germline V gene (reference sequence). V was clipped by 1 base and J by 1 base, with 11 bases between them. CDR3 length: 17 amino acids. CDR3 sequence reads: CASSIGPTISGANVLTF. In nucleotides, the CDR3 is TGTGCCAGTAGTATAGGGCCAACCATTTCTGGGGCCAACGTCCTGACTTTC.

The chain couples TRBV7-2 to TRBJ2-7; D may match TRBD1 or TRBD2 (7 bases each). CDR3 size: 12 residues. V was pared by 4 bases and J by 13 bases, with 17 bases between. Looked up from germline, CDR1 is SGHTA and CDR2 is FQGNSA. CDR3 region: CASSSRGGAIYF. The CDR3 DNA is TGTGCCAGCAGCTCCAGGGGGGGGGCGATTTACTTC.

This clone occurred once. The chain recombines TRBV5-1 with TRBJ1-5; 7 nucleotides align to TRBD1. The germline gives CDR1 SGHRS, CDR2 YFSETQ. The CDR3 has 15 amino acids. V shed 4 bases and J 1 base; nucleotides not matched to a gene: 5. The CDR3 region is CASSPTGVSNQPQHF. CDR3 bases: TGCGCCAGCAGCCCAACAGGGGTCAGCAATCAGCCCCAGCATTTT.

The V and J genes are TRBV5-1 and TRBJ2-3; 10 bases match TRBD2. V was pared by 0 bases and J by 0 bases, with 7 bases of the junction left unmatched. The CDR3 contains 18 residues. Germline CDR1 reads SGHRS; CDR2 reads YFSETQ. As DNA, the CDR3 is TGCGCCAGCAGCTTGGCAGCGGGAGGGATCCTTAGCACAGATACGCAGTATTTT. Its protein is CASSLAAGGILSTDTQYF.

The chain couples TRBV28 to TRBJ1-1; D ambiguous. Germline V gene data show CDR1 as MDHEN and CDR2 as SYDVKM. Trimming took 6 bases from V and 5 from J, leaving 19 bases between them. The CDR3 runs to 15 residues. The CDR3 spells CASSSDTVGKTEAFF. CDR3 nucleotide sequence: TGTGCCAGCAGCTCCGATACGGTAGGAAAGACTGAAGCTTTCTTT.

This clone has only a few counts. The rearrangement joins TRBV7-2 to TRBJ2-2, with D perhaps TRBD1 (5 bases). The germline V gene has CDR1 SGHTA and CDR2 FQGNSA. The CDR3 contains 15 residues. V lost 3 bases and J lost 5, with 13 bases in between. The CDR3 DNA follows: TGTGCCAGCAGCTTCTTAAGGACACTTACCGGGGAGCTGTTTTTT. Protein sequence: CASSFLRTLTGELFF.

The chain uses TRBV2 and TRBJ2-5; the match to TRBD1 covers 7 bases. Trimming removed 7 bases from V and 5 bases from J; junction bases left unmatched: 10. CDR3 length: 14 amino acids. The germline V gene encodes CDR1 SNHLY and CDR2 FYNNEI. The CDR3 here is CASKSFTGEETQYF. DNA of the CDR3: TGTGCCAGCAAGTCCTTTACAGGGGAGGAGACCCAGTACTTC. Full variable domain (remainder filled in from reference TRBV2 and TRBJ2-5): EPEVTQTPSHQVTQMGQEVILRCVPISNHLYFYWYRQILGQKVEFLVSFYNNEISEKSEIFDDQFSVERPDGSNFTLKIRSTKLEDSAMYFCASKSFTGEETQYFGPGTRLLVL.

This chain connects TRBV19 to TRBJ2-7; 7 bases map to TRBD1. This CDR3 contains 15 residues. V was clipped by 5 bases and J by 5 bases; unmatched bases: 12. Germline values: CDR1 LNHDA, CDR2 SQIVND (reference sequence). The CDR3 sequence: CASSPRLSTGDEQYF. The CDR3 DNA reads TGTGCCAGTAGTCCCCGATTGAGCACAGGGGACGAGCAGTACTTC.

The chain has TRBV7-9 and TRBJ2-2, with TRBD2 matching over 12 bases. The junction had 5 bases not matched to a gene; V was cut back by 9 bases and J by 6 bases. CDR1 is SEHNR, CDR2 FQNEAQ, per germline (reference sequence). The CDR3 loop spans 14 amino acids. The CDR3 region has the DNA TGTGCCAGTAGGACTAGCGGGATGGCCGGGGAGCTGTTTTTT. The encoded protein is CASRTSGMAGELFF.

This clone was recorded once. The rearrangement uses TRBV5-6 and TRBJ1-2; D is possibly TRBD1 (6 bases). V dropped 0 bases and J dropped 3 bases, with 6 bases sitting between them. CDR1 and CDR2 from the germline V gene are SGHDT and YYEEEE. CDR3 length equals 13 residues. CDR3 in amino acids: CASSLDRDYGYTF. CDR3 bases: TGTGCCAGCAGCTTGGACAGGGACTATGGCTACACCTTC. Variable domain in full (rest from reference TRBV5-6 and TRBJ1-2): DAGVTQSPTHLIKTRGQQVTLRCSPKSGHDTVSWYQQALGQGPQFIFQYYEEEERQRGNFPDRFSGHQFPNYSSELNVNALLLGDSALYLCASSLDRDYGYTFGSGTRLTVV.

This rearrangement joins TRBV28 to TRBJ1-5; TRBD1 aligns across 7 bases. Trimming at V came to 3 bases and at J to 2 bases, leaving 16 bases not matched to a gene. The length of the CDR3 is 19 residues. Germline V gene data show CDR1 as MDHEN and CDR2 as SYDVKM. The CDR3 here is CASSFYFVDREAGNQPQHF. The CDR3 region has the DNA TGTGCCAGCAGTTTTTACTTCGTCGACAGGGAGGCAGGCAATCAGCCCCAGCATTTT.